One TCR beta chain is described in this entry. This clonotype was seen more than once but under ten times. Its antigen is currently not known. No much larger clone exists at a distance of one base, and base qualities are not known. The data derive from a study of T cells in Graves' hyperthyroidism and ophthalmopathy (dated 2019 in TCRdb). About the full investigation: Peripheral blood was sampled at the time of initial diagnosis, prior to any treatment. A discovery cohort of approximately 97 patients, about 43 with Graves' ophthalmopathy and 55 to 60 with stable Graves' hyperthyroidism, was used to find distinguishing TCR V-J signatures. According to the paper, TCR Vbeta CDR3 sequencing was carried out on about 140 peripheral blood samples, which came from about 45 ophthalmopathy, about 75 hyperthyroidism and roughly 17 progressor patients. The 100 discovery patients were randomly split 7:3 into training and test sets. Whether ophthalmopathy could be predicted prospectively was tested in an independent validation cohort made up of roughly 19 hyperthyroidism patients plus 17 patients who later progressed to ophthalmopathy. In roughly six Graves' hyperthyroidism patients, the study also compared T-cell repertoires from thyroid tissue with T-cell repertoires from blood. Once sampling was done, hyperthyroidism patients were given methimazole at a starting dose of 30 mg daily, whereas ophthalmopathy patients were given high-dose intravenous methylprednisolone. Beyond this particular receptor, the publication reports: Sample size was not statistically predetermined, and blinding of investigators to group allocation was not performed. Ophthalmopathy was separated from stable hyperthyroidism by a 13 V-J signature model, with over 85% sensitivity and roughly 81% specificity obtained in cross-validation and 80%/75% obtained in testing. In validation, the model predicted progression to ophthalmopathy with roughly 66% sensitivity and 72.22% specificity, a median of about 6.7 months before onset. Most expanded thyroid clonotypes (frequency above 0.001) were also found in blood, which suggests that blood repertoires may mirror thyroid immune responses.

In the ophthalmopathy patients, disease was moderately to severely active, with a Clinical Activity Score of 3 or more, a NOSPECS grade of 4 or more, and a duration of less than 3 months. Any patient with an uncontrolled infection, another autoimmune disease, pregnancy or lactation was excluded. Diagnoses were based on clinical symptoms, serum thyroxine and TRAb, thyroid ultrasound and orbital computed tomography. PBMCs were isolated from 10 ml of fresh peripheral blood by Ficoll-Paque density gradient centrifugation. Trizol reagent was used to extract total RNA, and RNA quality was then checked on an Agilent 2100 Bioanalyzer. The germline V gene (reference sequence) supplies CDR1 DFQATT and CDR2 SNEGSKA. V is reduced by 6 bases and J by 1 base, leaving a spacing of 9 bases between them. The CDR3 goes from the cysteine to the phenylalanine over 12 residues. The kept DNA is CDR3 alone, 36 bases in frame from the first base.

The TCR beta CDR3 regions were amplified from RNA transcripts. For the first round of RT-PCR on the TCR CDR3, the HTBI primer set was used together with the Qiagen OneStep RT-PCR kit. The libraries were constructed in a second round of multiplex PCR and then size-selected and purified. The libraries were sequenced on an Illumina HiSeq2000 using paired-end 100 bp reads. The authors' analysis ran thus. SOAPnuke was used to process the raw data, with reads discarded if the reads contained adapters or uncalled bases, had a mean Phred below 15, or lacked an exact constant-primer or identifier match. High-quality paired reads were merged using COPE v1.2.5, and each unique nucleotide sequence was defined as a clonotype. Clonotypes were aligned to IMGT TRBV, TRBD and TRBJ reference segments using MiTCR v1.1. Analysis was restricted to V-J combinations with a frequency above 0.0001, which covered roughly 99% of repertoires. The TCS score was defined as F50 (clonal expansion) divided by E x V (chaos), with BLOSUM62-based TCRdist calculated between CDR3 peptides within each V-J. Welch's t-statistics and random forest reduced 500 to 550 V-J features to roughly 13, which were used in a naive Bayes classifier (R e1071). The public reads were quality trimmed at Q25 with fastp and then assembled into clones with MiXCR by TCRdb, keeping productive beta chains. Every CDR3 protein is listed once, alongside the most common genes and DNA of its rows. These V and J calls derive from TCRdb rather than the authors' analysis. This sample gives hundreds of thousands of distinct CDR3 sequences in total; roughly 13% of them show up just once. Roughly 33% of the sample rests with the top ten.

The material sequenced was blood. The TCR originated in a woman in her forties with Graves' ophthalmopathy. The V and J genes are TRBV20-1 and TRBJ1-1, and the D gene may be TRBD1, 5 bases matching. CDR3 region: CSAIGTNTEAFF. In nucleotide form, the sequence is TGCAGTGCGATCGGGACGAACACTGAAGCTTTCTTT.